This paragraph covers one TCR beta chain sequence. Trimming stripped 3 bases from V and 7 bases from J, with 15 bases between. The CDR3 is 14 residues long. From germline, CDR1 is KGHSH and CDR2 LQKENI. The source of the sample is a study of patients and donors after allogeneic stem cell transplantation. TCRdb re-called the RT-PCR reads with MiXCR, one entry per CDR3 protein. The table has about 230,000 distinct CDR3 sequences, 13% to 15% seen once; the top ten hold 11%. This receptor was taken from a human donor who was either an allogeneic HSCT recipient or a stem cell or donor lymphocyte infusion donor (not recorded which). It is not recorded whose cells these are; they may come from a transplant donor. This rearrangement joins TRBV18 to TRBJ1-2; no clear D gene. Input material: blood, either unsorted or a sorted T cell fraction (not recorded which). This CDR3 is CASSPGPPYGGYTF. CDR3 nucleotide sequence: TGTGCCAGCTCACCCGGACCGCCGTACGGTGGCTACACCTTC.